By its share, the clone carrying this TCR beta chain is medium-sized (0.01 to 0.1%). Its antigen remains unknown. The CDR3 goes on 3 residues after the read ends, and that part is filled in from the germline J gene. The assay was immunoSEQ multiplex PCR, and TCRdb's table has in-frame clones only and misses some. Sampling found over 15,000 clones, none seen once. The data were obtained in a study of T cell clonality in common variable immunodeficiency. Study-wide findings and caveats: Common variable immunodeficiency TCR beta sequences reportedly had fewer deletions and N-nucleotide insertions.

Patients had low serum IgG, IgA and/or IgM and specific antibody deficiency. The germline V gene has CDR1 MGHRA and CDR2 YSYEKL. V dropped 7 bases and J dropped 9 bases, with 13 bases sitting between them. The CDR3 is 13 residues long. What was sequenced was peripheral blood mononuclear cells. This chain links TRBV4-1 with TRBJ1-6; a weak D match, TRBD1 (5 bases). The sequence derives from a human donor with common variable immunodeficiency. The sequenced CDR3 bases are TGCGCCAGCACCGGGGGGTTGAGTTCACCC. Translation gives CASTGGLSSP. The CDR3, in full, reads CASTGGLSSPLHF.